These 12 T cell receptor beta chains were all obtained from the same sample, sequenced in a study of identifying expanded T cells in peripheral blood. Some clones are missing from TCRdb's copy, which holds only in-frame ones; the method was immunoSEQ multiplex PCR. Among about 81,000 clones listed, around 84% were seen once. Sequenced: blood. These receptors were obtained from a person aged 18 to 75 in good health.

The chain carries TRBV27 and TRBJ2-1; 12 bases map to TRBD2. Germline V gene data show CDR1 as MNHEY and CDR2 as SMNVEV (reference sequence). V trimming: 6 bases; J trimming: 4 bases; junction bases outside the gene matches: 16. This CDR3 has 19 amino acids. The CDR3 loop is CASSRPDTGLAGFYNEQFF. DNA of the CDR3: TGTGCCAGCAGCCGACCCGACACAGGACTAGCGGGATTTTACAATGAGCAGTTCTTC.

Here the CDR3 reads CASSYRSSYEQYF. The CDR3 nucleotides are TGTGCCAGCAGTTATAGGAGCTCCTACGAGCAGTACTTC. The rearrangement links TRBV6-5 to TRBJ2-7, with D unclear. Germline CDR1 MNHEY, CDR2 SVGAGI. V lost 3 bases to trimming and J lost 0 bases, with 6 bases between them. The CDR3 contains 13 residues.

This sequence joins TRBV28 and TRBJ1-2, with 8 bases lining up with TRBD1. Per germline, CDR1 MDHEN and CDR2 SYDVKM. Trimming cost V 2 bases and J 1 base; bases outside gene matches: 6. This CDR3 has 16 residues. The CDR3 protein is CASSLGLDRVNYGYTF. CDR3 sequence (DNA): TGTGCCAGCAGTTTAGGCTTGGACAGGGTTAACTATGGCTACACCTTC.

This rearrangement joins TRBV27 to TRBJ1-5, with D perhaps TRBD1 (5 bases). Trimming shortened V by 4 bases and J by 1 base, and 8 bases separated the two germline ends. The CDR3 sequence is 14 residues long. Germline CDR1 is MNHEY and CDR2 is SMNVEV (reference sequence). CDR3 in amino acids: CASSYGGSNQPQHF. In DNA, the CDR3 is TGTGCCAGCAGTTATGGGGGGAGCAATCAGCCCCAGCATTTT.

This clone was counted once. The chain is built from TRBV5-1 and TRBJ2-7; 9 bases map to TRBD2. Germline CDR1 is SGHRS and CDR2 is YFSETQ. The length of the CDR3 is 14 residues. Unmatched junction bases numbered 3, after V lost 5 bases and J lost 0 bases. In nucleotides, the CDR3 is TGCGCCAGCAGTTATAGCGGGAGCTCCTACGAGCAGTACTTC. The encoded protein is CASSYSGSSYEQYF.

The chain uses TRBV4-1 and TRBJ2-7; TRBD1 or TRBD2 may be the D gene (5 bases each). V was cut by 4 bases and J by 0 bases, with 13 bases left in between. From germline, CDR1 is MGHRA and CDR2 YSYEKL. The CDR3 consists of 15 residues. CDR3 residues: CASSRGTGSSYEQYF. In DNA, the CDR3 is TGCGCCAGCAGCCGTGGGACGGGAAGCTCCTACGAGCAGTACTTC.

V usage is TRBV19 and J usage is TRBJ2-4; 12 bases fit TRBD1. Germline values: CDR1 LNHDA, CDR2 SQIVND (reference sequence). The CDR3 extends over 13 amino acids. With V trimmed by 6 bases and J by 6 bases, 0 bases remained unmatched. The CDR3, as DNA: TGTGCCAGTAGGGGACAGGGGGCAAACATTCAGTACTTC. It is translated as CASRGQGANIQYF.

The CDR3 spells CASSLRVNYNEQFF. As DNA, the CDR3 is TGTGCCAGCAGCTTGAGGGTAAACTACAATGAGCAGTTCTTC. This chain uses TRBV7-9 with TRBJ2-1; possibly TRBD2 for D (5 bases). Germline V gene sequence: CDR1 SEHNR, CDR2 FQNEAQ (reference sequence). This CDR3 is built from 14 residues. Trimming left V 3 bases short and J 3 bases short, with 9 bases between.

The chain uses TRBV5-1 and TRBJ2-1, with D possibly matching TRBD1 (6 bases). The V end lost 0 bases, the J end lost 5 bases, and 9 bases lay between the germline ends. This CDR3 comprises 14 residues. Germline CDR1 and CDR2: SGHRS and YFSETQ. CDR3 bases: TGCGCCAGCAGCTTGGGGGGGCTGGACAATGAGCAGTTCTTC. Encoded protein: CASSLGGLDNEQFF.

The rearrangement joins TRBV4-3 to TRBJ2-1, with TRBD2 matching over 10 bases. J gave up 6 bases and V 0 bases, and 2 bases lay outside the gene matches. The germline CDR1 and CDR2 sequences are LGHNA and YSLEER. This CDR3 comprises 15 residues. The CDR3 loop reads CASSQDASGSNEQFF. In DNA, the CDR3 is TGCGCCAGCAGCCAAGACGCTAGCGGGAGCAATGAGCAGTTCTTC.

CDR3 DNA sequence: TGTGCCAGCAGTTCCGACAGGTACCAAGAGACCCAGTACTTC. This encodes CASSSDRYQETQYF. The genes are TRBV7-9 and TRBJ2-5; D may be TRBD1 (6 bases). The CDR3 is 14 amino acids. CDR1 and CDR2 from the germline V gene are SEHNR and FQNEAQ (reference sequence). V was trimmed by 6 bases and J by 0 bases, leaving 11 bases between them. Variable domain in full (rest from reference TRBV7-9 and TRBJ2-5): DTGVSQNPRHKITKRGQNVTFRCDPISEHNRLYWYRQTLGQGPEFLTYFQNEAQLEKSRLLSDRFSAERPKGSFSTLEIQRTEQGDSAMYLCASSSDRYQETQYFGPGTRLLVL.

The chain carries TRBV27 and TRBJ2-6; 8 positions agree with TRBD1. This CDR3 is 16 amino acids long. The junction had 3 bases not matched to a gene; V was cut back by 5 bases and J by 0 bases. Germline values: CDR1 MNHEY, CDR2 SMNVEV (reference sequence). DNA of the CDR3: TGTGCCAGCAGTATGACAGGGGTCTCTGGGGCCAACGTCCTGACTTTC. Encoded protein: CASSMTGVSGANVLTF.